A single sample is the source of the 30 T cell receptor beta chains below, sequenced in a study of CD8+ T cells in alopecia areata. Treatment noted: oral pan-JAK inhibitor, 5-10 mg twice daily. Following extraction, RNA underwent reverse transcription to cDNA, which served as the sequencing template. Some clones are missing from TCRdb's copy, which holds only in-frame ones; the method was immunoSEQ multiplex PCR. The sample holds about 76,000 clones; 60% to 70% are singletons and the top ten take 23%. The starting material was CD8+ T cells sorted from blood, obtained at week 24, from a patient treated with tofacitinib. The receptors here all came from a human donor with alopecia areata.

This clone was recorded a few times. This chain links TRBV18 with TRBJ2-5; the D call may be TRBD1 or TRBD2 (5 bases each). The CDR3 totals 15 residues. The V end lost 3 bases, the J end lost 2 bases, and 13 bases lay between the germline ends. In germline, CDR1 is KGHSH, CDR2 LQKENI. CDR3 sequence: CASSPEAGGQETQYF. For the CDR3, the DNA is TGTGCCAGCTCACCGGAGGCTGGGGGTCAAGAGACCCAGTACTTC.

This chain links TRBV5-1 with TRBJ2-1; 11 positions match TRBD1. Germline V gene sequence: CDR1 SGHRS, CDR2 YFSETQ. V lost 4 bases, J lost 4 bases, and 4 bases stayed unmatched. The CDR3 totals 15 residues. CDR3 residues: CASSSGTGGYNEQFF. The DNA for the CDR3 is TGCGCCAGCAGCAGCGGGACAGGGGGATACAATGAGCAGTTCTTC.

V and J are TRBV2 and TRBJ2-6; D possibly matches TRBD1 or TRBD2 (6 bases each). V lost 7 bases and J 4 bases, leaving 11 bases between the germline ends. CDR1 is SNHLY and CDR2 is FYNNEI in the germline V gene. The CDR3 contains 14 residues. CDR3 residues: CASTGAAGANVLTF. Here the CDR3 DNA reads TGTGCCAGCACGGGGGCGGCCGGGGCCAACGTCCTGACTTTC. Complete variable domain (other parts from reference TRBV2 and TRBJ2-6): EPEVTQTPSHQVTQMGQEVILRCVPISNHLYFYWYRQILGQKVEFLVSFYNNEISEKSEIFDDQFSVERPDGSNFTLKIRSTKLEDSAMYFCASTGAAGANVLTFGAGSRLTVL.

The V gene is TRBV7-2, the J gene TRBJ2-7, with 12 bases lining up with TRBD2. In germline, CDR1 is SGHTA, CDR2 FQGNSA. There are 15 residues in the CDR3. Trimming at V came to 5 bases and at J to 6 bases, leaving 8 bases not matched to a gene. The CDR3 DNA sequence: TGTGCCAGCAGCGCGACTAGCGGGAGATTTAGCGAGCAGTACTTC. Translating gives CASSATSGRFSEQYF.

V usage is TRBV27 and J usage is TRBJ2-1, with D possibly being TRBD2 (6 bases). Germline CDR1 and CDR2: MNHEY and SMNVEV (reference sequence). CDR3 length: 13 amino acids. Trimming took 3 bases from V and 5 from J, leaving 8 bases between them. CDR3 amino acids: CASSFPGDNEQFF. As DNA, the CDR3 is TGTGCCAGCAGTTTCCCGGGGGACAATGAGCAGTTCTTC.

This rearrangement joins TRBV4-3 to TRBJ2-7; no reliable D call. V lost 2 bases and J lost 4, with 9 bases in between. The CDR3 is 13 residues long. Germline V gene sequence: CDR1 LGHNA, CDR2 YSLEER. The CDR3 nucleotides read TGCGCCAGCAGCCAATATAGGAGTTACGAGCAGTACTTC. It specifies CASSQYRSYEQYF.

This clone has only a few counts. This chain joins TRBV28 and TRBJ1-5; D remains unclear. CDR1 is MDHEN and CDR2 is SYDVKM in the germline V gene. The CDR3 runs 14 residues. Trimming cost V 1 base and J 5 bases, with 9 bases left between them. The CDR3 nucleotides read TGTGCCAGCAGTTTATTCGGGATCCATCAGCCCCAGCATTTT. It yields the protein CASSLFGIHQPQHF.

The CDR3 loop is CASSLWGGHVDTQYF. DNA for the CDR3: TGTGCCAGCAGCTTGTGGGGAGGGCATGTAGATACGCAGTATTTT. The gene calls are TRBV5-6 and TRBJ2-3; 7 bases agree with TRBD2. The length of the CDR3 is 15 residues. V gave up 1 base and J gave up 5 bases; unmatched junction bases: 7. Germline assignment: CDR1 SGHDT and CDR2 YYEEEE. Supplemented by reference TRBV5-6 and TRBJ2-3, the full variable domain reads DAGVTQSPTHLIKTRGQQVTLRCSPKSGHDTVSWYQQALGQGPQFIFQYYEEEERQRGNFPDRFSGHQFPNYSSELNVNALLLGDSALYLCASSLWGGHVDTQYFGPGTRLTVL.

The chain is built from TRBV7-9 and TRBJ1-2; a weak D match, TRBD1 (5 bases). The germline V gene encodes CDR1 SEHNR and CDR2 FQNEAQ (reference sequence). The CDR3 runs to 13 residues. Trimming left V 5 bases short and J 7 bases short, with 14 bases between. CDR3: CASSHRDSPGYTF. The CDR3 DNA reads as TGTGCCAGCAGCCATCGGGACTCCCCTGGCTACACCTTC.

Concerning this clone: Mismatch with germline at one junction end may stem from a read error. CDR3 bases: TGCGCCAGCAGCGACCCGGGAGGAGGCTCCTACGAGCAGTACTTC. This encodes CASSDPGGGSYEQYF. This chain uses TRBV9 with TRBJ2-7; 7 bases map to TRBD2. This CDR3 has 15 amino acids. The germline CDR1 and CDR2 sequences are SGDLS and YYNGEE.

The rearrangement uses TRBV19 and TRBJ2-5; 8 bases match TRBD2. The V gene's germline CDR1 is LNHDA and CDR2 SQIVND (reference sequence). This CDR3 has 14 amino acids. Losses at the gene ends were 6 bases for V and 2 bases for J; bases not matched to a gene: 5. CDR3 residues: CASSPRGDQETQYF. Written as DNA, the CDR3 is TGTGCCAGTAGCCCGCGGGGGGATCAAGAGACCCAGTACTTC.

Only a few counts were recorded for this clone. This chain uses TRBV29-1 with TRBJ2-2, with D possibly called TRBD1 or TRBD2 (6 bases each). Germline assignment: CDR1 SQVTM and CDR2 ANQGSEA. This CDR3 is 15 amino acids long. Trimming cost V 7 bases and J 4 bases, with 19 bases left between them. CDR3 loop: CSGWGLGGGTGELFF. The CDR3 region has the DNA TGCAGCGGATGGGGGCTCGGGGGAGGCACCGGGGAGCTGTTTTTT.

This chain links TRBV14 with TRBJ1-1; unclear D gene. V lost 0 bases to trimming and J lost 11 bases, with 13 bases between them. Germline CDR1 reads SGHDN; CDR2 reads FVKESK. The CDR3 is 13 amino acids. The DNA of the CDR3 is TGTGCCAGCAGCCAAGAGGAGCGAGGGCTCGCTTTCTTT. Its translation: CASSQEERGLAFF. Filled out from reference TRBV14 and TRBJ1-1, the complete variable domain reads EAGVTQFPSHSVIEKGQTVTLRCDPISGHDNLYWYRRVMGKEIKFLLHFVKESKQDESGMPNNRFLAERTGGTYSTLKVQPAELEDSGVYFCASSQEERGLAFFGQGTRLTVV.

The gene calls are TRBV6-5 and TRBJ2-3; TRBD1 matches 10 bases. The CDR3 consists of 15 residues. In germline, CDR1 is MNHEY, CDR2 SVGAGI. V gave up 2 bases and J gave up 6 bases; unmatched junction bases: 5. CDR3 DNA: TGTGCCAGCAGTTACGCGGACAGGGGGAGTGATACGCAGTATTTT. Translation: CASSYADRGSDTQYF.

This chain connects TRBV6-8 to TRBJ1-5; 7 bases match TRBD1. Germline loops: CDR1 MNHGY, CDR2 SAAAGT. CDR3 length: 15 amino acids. J lost 4 bases, V lost 0 bases, and 3 bases had no gene match. The CDR3 DNA sequence: TGTGCCAGCAGTTACTCGACAGGGAATAATCAGCCCCAGCATTTT. It codes for CASSYSTGNNQPQHF.

This clone occurred once. The chain has TRBV29-1 and TRBJ1-2; TRBD1 is a possible D gene (6 bases). The germline V and J ends were trimmed by 8 bases and 8 bases, with 12 bases remaining between them. Germline V gene lookup returns CDR1 SQVTM and CDR2 ANQGSEA. This CDR3 is 10 amino acids long. This CDR3 is CSIPGEGYTF. CDR3 nucleotide sequence: TGCAGCATCCCAGGGGAAGGCTACACCTTC.

The rearrangement links TRBV4-3 to TRBJ1-2; TRBD1 might be the D (6 bases). CDR1 LGHNA and CDR2 YSLEER come from the germline V gene. The CDR3 runs to 15 residues. V was trimmed by 3 bases and J by 2 bases, leaving 13 bases between them. Here the CDR3 reads CASSHWTADNYGYTF. The CDR3 DNA follows: TGCGCCAGCAGCCATTGGACAGCTGACAACTATGGCTACACCTTC.

The chain recombines TRBV5-6 with TRBJ2-1; possible D gene TRBD1, 6 bases. The CDR3 covers 15 residues. Trimming pared 4 bases from V and 5 bases from J, leaving 16 bases between. CDR1 and CDR2 from the germline V gene are SGHDT and YYEEEE. The CDR3 reads CASSTQGHPDNEQFF. As DNA, the CDR3 is TGTGCCAGCAGCACACAGGGCCACCCAGACAATGAGCAGTTCTTC.

This clone was observed at least ten times. The chain is built from TRBV10-2 and TRBJ2-3, with TRBD1 matching over 10 bases. The germline CDR1 and CDR2 sequences are WSHSY and SAAADI. Unmatched junction bases numbered 10, after V lost 5 bases and J lost 2 bases. The CDR3 contains 17 residues. CDR3 residues: CASSFLGTGDNTDTQYF. The CDR3 DNA reads as TGCGCCAGCAGTTTCTTAGGGACAGGGGACAACACAGATACGCAGTATTTT.

This clone was detected a few times. The rearrangement uses TRBV4-3 and TRBJ2-1; 14 nucleotides align to TRBD2. The CDR3 runs to 18 residues. Germline CDR1 is LGHNA and CDR2 is YSLEER. V was clipped by 0 bases and J by 6 bases; unmatched bases: 7. The CDR3 coding sequence is TGCGCCAGCAGCCAAGATCGACTAGCGGGAGGGTGGGGCAATGAGCAGTTCTTC. The encoded protein is CASSQDRLAGGWGNEQFF.

This clone turned up a few times. The chain uses TRBV27 and TRBJ1-2; possibly TRBD1 for D (6 bases). Germline values: CDR1 MNHEY, CDR2 SMNVEV (reference sequence). V gave up 10 bases and J gave up 0 bases, with 18 bases separating them. The CDR3 totals 15 residues. This chain's CDR3 is CATRPTGRSNYGYTF. Here the CDR3 DNA reads TGTGCCACCCGACCGACAGGCCGGTCTAACTATGGCTACACCTTC.

The rearrangement joins TRBV28 to TRBJ2-7; D could derive from TRBD1 or TRBD2 (6 bases each). V lost 2 bases and J lost 6, with 14 bases in between. Germline CDR1 reads MDHEN; CDR2 reads SYDVKM. This CDR3 has 14 amino acids. CDR3 loop: CASSLPSKGGEQYF. The CDR3 nucleotides read TGTGCCAGCAGTTTACCGAGTAAGGGGGGCGAGCAGTACTTC.

This clone was found a few times. This chain links TRBV19 with TRBJ2-1; 12 positions agree with TRBD2. Germline assignment: CDR1 LNHDA and CDR2 SQIVND (reference sequence). This CDR3 is built from 15 residues. Trimming at V came to 5 bases and at J to 9 bases, leaving 8 bases not matched to a gene. Written as DNA, the CDR3 is TGTGCCAGTAGTCACCGACTAGCGGGAGAGGGTGAGCAGTTCTTC. It translates to CASSHRLAGEGEQFF.

V is TRBV14 and J is TRBJ1-6; TRBD1 is a possible D gene (5 bases). The CDR3 runs 15 residues. V gave up 1 base and J gave up 6 bases, with 10 bases separating them. Germline lookup yields CDR1 SGHDN and CDR2 FVKESK. For the CDR3, the DNA is TGTGCCAGCAGCCAAGTGGCACAGGCTAATTCACCCCTCCACTTT. The encoded protein is CASSQVAQANSPLHF.

This clone was observed once. The V call is TRBV9, the J call TRBJ2-3; TRBD2 matches 13 bases. CDR3 length equals 18 residues. The junction had 11 bases not matched to a gene; V was cut back by 5 bases and J by 2 bases. Germline V gene lookup returns CDR1 SGDLS and CDR2 YYNGEE. The CDR3 bases are TGTGCCAGCAGTGATACCTCACTAGCGGGGGGGATCACAGATACGCAGTATTTT. As protein: CASSDTSLAGGITDTQYF.

This clone has a handful of counts. The rearrangement links TRBV29-1 to TRBJ2-5, with TRBD2 matching 7 bases. V shed 7 bases, J shed 1 base, and the junction held 12 bases outside the gene matches. The V gene's germline CDR1 is SQVTM and CDR2 ANQGSEA. CDR3 length equals 15 residues. The CDR3 DNA reads TGCAGCGCTAATACCGGGACTATCCTCCAAGAGACCCAGTACTTC. This sequence encodes CSANTGTILQETQYF.

This clone has more than one count but fewer than ten. At one boundary the junction diverges from the germline segment, which might be a read error. V usage is TRBV7-2 and J usage is TRBJ2-1, with TRBD2 matching 8 bases. The CDR3 covers 16 residues. The germline V gene encodes CDR1 SGHTA and CDR2 FQGNSA. The CDR3 protein is CASSQDGGGSYNEQFF. The CDR3 nucleotides are TGCGCCAGCAGCCAAGACGGCGGGGGGTCTTACAATGAGCAGTTCTTC. Based on the CDR3 plus reference TRBV7-2 and TRBJ2-1, the full variable domain is GAGVSQSPSNKVTEKGKDVELRCDPISGHTALYWYRQSLGQGLEFLIYFQGNSAPDKSGLPSDRFSAERTGGSVSTLTIQRTQQEDSAVYLCASSQDGGGSYNEQFFGPGTRLTVL.

CDR3 sequence (DNA): TGTGCCAGCAGCTTGGCCGGATACAATCAGCCCCAGCATTTT. Translating gives CASSLAGYNQPQHF. V is TRBV5-6 and J is TRBJ1-5; D call uncertain. This CDR3 is 14 amino acids long. CDR1 and CDR2 (germline): SGHDT, YYEEEE. Trimming shortened V by 0 bases and J by 3 bases, and 7 bases separated the two germline ends.

The rearrangement joins TRBV6-5 to TRBJ2-1; D unresolved. Trimming removed 2 bases from V and 0 bases from J, with 5 bases in between. This CDR3 contains 14 residues. Germline V lookup: CDR1 MNHEY, CDR2 SVGAGI. This CDR3 reads CASSYASSYNEQFF. CDR3 nucleotide sequence: TGTGCCAGCAGTTACGCGAGCTCCTACAATGAGCAGTTCTTC.

This chain connects TRBV15 to TRBJ1-2, with D perhaps matching TRBD1 (6 bases). The CDR3 covers 17 residues. Trimming pared 0 bases from V and 6 bases from J, leaving 20 bases between. CDR1 is LNHNV and CDR2 is YYDKDF in the germline V gene (reference sequence). As DNA, the CDR3 is TGTGCCACCAGCAGAGATCGAGCCCACAGGGCTTCCCATGGCTACACCTTC. Translation: CATSRDRAHRASHGYTF.